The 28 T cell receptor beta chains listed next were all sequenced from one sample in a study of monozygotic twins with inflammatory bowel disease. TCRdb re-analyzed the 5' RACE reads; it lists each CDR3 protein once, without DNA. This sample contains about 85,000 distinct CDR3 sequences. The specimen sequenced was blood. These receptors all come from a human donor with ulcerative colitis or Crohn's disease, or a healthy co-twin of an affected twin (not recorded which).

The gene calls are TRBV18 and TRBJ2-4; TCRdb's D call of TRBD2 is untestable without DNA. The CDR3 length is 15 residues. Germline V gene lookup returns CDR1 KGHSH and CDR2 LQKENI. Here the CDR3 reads CASSPPGGAKNIQYF.

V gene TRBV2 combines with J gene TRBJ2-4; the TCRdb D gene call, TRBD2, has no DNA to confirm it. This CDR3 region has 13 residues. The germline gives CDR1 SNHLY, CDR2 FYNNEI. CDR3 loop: CASMILAGNIQYF.

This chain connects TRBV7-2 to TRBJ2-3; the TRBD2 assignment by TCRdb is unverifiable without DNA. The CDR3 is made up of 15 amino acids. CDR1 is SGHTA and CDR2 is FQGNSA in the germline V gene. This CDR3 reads CASSPQGGQADTQYF.

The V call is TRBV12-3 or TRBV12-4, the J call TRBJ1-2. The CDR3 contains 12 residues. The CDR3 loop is CASTTRYDGYTF.

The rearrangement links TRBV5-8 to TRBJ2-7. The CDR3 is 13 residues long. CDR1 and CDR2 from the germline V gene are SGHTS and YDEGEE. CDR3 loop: CASSSDKYYEQYF.

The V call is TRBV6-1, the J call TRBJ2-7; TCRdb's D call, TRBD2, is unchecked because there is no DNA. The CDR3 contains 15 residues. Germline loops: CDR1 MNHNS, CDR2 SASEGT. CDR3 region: CASSPGTSGGYEQYF.

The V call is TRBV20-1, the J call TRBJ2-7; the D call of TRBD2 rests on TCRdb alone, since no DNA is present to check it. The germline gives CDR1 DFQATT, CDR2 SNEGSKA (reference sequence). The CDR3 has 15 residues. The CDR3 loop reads CSAKAPPGMRYEQYF.

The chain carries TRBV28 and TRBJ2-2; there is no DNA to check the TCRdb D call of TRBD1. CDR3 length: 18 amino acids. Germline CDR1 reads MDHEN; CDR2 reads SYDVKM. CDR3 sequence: CASSPQPGQGANTGELFF.

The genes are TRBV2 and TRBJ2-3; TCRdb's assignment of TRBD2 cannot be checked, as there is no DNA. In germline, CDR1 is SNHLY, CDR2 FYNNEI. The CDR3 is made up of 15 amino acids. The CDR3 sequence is CASKGTSGGADTQYF.

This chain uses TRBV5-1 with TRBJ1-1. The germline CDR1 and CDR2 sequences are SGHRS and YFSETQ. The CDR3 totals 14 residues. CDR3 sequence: CASSMDRSNTEAFF.

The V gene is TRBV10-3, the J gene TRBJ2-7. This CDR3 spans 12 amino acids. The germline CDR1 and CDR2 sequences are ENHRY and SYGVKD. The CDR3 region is CAISEGGYEQYF.

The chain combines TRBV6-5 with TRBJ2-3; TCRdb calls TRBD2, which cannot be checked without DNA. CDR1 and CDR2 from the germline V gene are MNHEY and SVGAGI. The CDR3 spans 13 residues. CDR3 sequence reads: CASKGRTIDTQYF.

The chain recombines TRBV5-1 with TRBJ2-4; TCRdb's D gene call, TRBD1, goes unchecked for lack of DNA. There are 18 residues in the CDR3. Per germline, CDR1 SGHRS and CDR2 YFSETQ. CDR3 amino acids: CASSPGWATGVSANIQYF.

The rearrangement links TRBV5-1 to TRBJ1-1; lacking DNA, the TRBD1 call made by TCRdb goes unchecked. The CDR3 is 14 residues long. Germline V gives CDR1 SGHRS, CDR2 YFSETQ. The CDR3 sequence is CASSYLQENTEAFF. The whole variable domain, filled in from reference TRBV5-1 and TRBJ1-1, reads KAGVTQTPRYLIKTRGQQVTLSCSPISGHRSVSWYQQTPGQGLQFLFEYFSETQRNKGNFPGRFSGRQFSNSRSEMNVSTLELGDSALYLCASSYLQENTEAFFGQGTRLTVV.

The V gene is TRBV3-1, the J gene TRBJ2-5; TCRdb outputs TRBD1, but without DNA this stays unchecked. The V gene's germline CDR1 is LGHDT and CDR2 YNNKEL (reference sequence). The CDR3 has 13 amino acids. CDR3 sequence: CASRAAPGETQYF.

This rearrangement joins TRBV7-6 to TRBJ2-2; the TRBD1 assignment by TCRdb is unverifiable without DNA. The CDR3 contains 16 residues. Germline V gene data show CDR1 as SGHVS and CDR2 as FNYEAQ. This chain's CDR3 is CASSLRTITNTGELFF.

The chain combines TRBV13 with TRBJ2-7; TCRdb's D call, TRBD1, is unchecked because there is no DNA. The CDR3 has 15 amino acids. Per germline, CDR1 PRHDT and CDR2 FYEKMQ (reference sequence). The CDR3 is CASSSQGYGSYEQYF.

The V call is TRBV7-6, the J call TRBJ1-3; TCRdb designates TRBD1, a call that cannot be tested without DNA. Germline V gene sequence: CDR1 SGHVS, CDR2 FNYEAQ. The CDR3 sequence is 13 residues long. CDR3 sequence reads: CASSTTDGNTIYF.

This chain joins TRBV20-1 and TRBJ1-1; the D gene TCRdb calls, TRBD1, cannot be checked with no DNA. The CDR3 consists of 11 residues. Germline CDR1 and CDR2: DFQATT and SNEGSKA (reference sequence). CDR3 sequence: CSAGRGGEAFF.

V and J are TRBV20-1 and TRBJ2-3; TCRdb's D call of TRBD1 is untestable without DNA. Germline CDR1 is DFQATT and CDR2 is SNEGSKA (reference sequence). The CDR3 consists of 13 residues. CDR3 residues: CSAGTGLTDTQYF.

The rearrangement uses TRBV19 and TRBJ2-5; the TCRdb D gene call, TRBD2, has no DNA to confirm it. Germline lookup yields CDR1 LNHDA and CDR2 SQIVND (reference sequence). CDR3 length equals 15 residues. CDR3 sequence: CASSDAGGVQETQYF.

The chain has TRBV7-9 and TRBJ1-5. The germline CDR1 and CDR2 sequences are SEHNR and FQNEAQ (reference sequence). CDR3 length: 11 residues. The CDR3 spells CASSQAGPQHF.

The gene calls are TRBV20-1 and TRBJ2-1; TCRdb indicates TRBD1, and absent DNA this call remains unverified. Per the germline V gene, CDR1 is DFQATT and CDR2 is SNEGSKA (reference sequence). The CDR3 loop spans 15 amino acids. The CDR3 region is CSAPGGSRVYNEQFF.

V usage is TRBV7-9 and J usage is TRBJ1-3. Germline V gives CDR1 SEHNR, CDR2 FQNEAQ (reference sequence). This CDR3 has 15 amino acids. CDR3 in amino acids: CASSSTDSSGNTIYF.

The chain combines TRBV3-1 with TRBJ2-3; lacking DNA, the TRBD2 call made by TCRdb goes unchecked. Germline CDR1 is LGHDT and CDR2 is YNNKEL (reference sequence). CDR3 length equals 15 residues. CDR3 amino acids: CASTPTRTSTDTQYF.

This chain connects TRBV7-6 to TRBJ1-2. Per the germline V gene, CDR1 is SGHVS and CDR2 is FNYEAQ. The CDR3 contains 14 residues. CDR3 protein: CASSAGPTHYGYTF.

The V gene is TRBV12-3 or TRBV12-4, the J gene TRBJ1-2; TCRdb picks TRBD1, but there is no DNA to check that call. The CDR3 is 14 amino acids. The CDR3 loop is CASSLGTGFYGYTF.

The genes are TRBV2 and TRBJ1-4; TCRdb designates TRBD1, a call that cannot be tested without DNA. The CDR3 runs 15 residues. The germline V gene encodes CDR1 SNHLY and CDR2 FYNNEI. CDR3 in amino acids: CASSEATGWSEKLFF.